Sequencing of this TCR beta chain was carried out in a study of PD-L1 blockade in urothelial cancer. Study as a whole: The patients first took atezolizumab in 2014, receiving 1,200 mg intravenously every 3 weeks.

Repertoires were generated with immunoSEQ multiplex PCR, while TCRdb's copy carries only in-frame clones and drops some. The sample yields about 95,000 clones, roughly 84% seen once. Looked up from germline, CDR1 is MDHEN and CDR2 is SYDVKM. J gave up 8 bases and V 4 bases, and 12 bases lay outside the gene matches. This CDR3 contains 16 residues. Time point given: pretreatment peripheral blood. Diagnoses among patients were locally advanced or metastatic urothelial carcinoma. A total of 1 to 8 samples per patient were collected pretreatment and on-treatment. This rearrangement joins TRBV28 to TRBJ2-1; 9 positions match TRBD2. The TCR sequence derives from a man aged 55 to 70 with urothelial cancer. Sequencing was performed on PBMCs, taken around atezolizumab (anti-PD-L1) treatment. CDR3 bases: TGTGCCAGCAGTTCCGCGACTAGCGGAGTGGTTCATGAGCAGTTCTTC. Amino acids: CASSSATSGVVHEQFF.